Following are 18 T cell receptor beta chains from one sample sequenced in a study of cytomegalovirus exposure and HLA in healthy donors. PCR used 60 Vbeta primers and 13 Jbeta primers. Sequenced by immunoSEQ multiplex PCR; TCRdb stores in-frame clones only, minus some. The data show 100,000 to 150,000 clones, with 70% to 80% seen just once and roughly 10% held by the top ten. Sequencing was carried out using PBMCs. The source is a woman aged 50 to 60 in good health and CMV-seropositive.

This chain uses TRBV6-4 with TRBJ2-2, with 7 nucleotides matching TRBD1. This CDR3 is 13 amino acids long. V shed 10 bases, J shed 7 bases, and the junction held 9 bases outside the gene matches. The germline gives CDR1 MRHNA, CDR2 SNTAGT. This chain's CDR3 is CATSQGSVGELFF. Here the CDR3 DNA reads TGTGCCACCTCACAGGGGAGTGTCGGGGAGCTGTTTTTT.

In its sample, this clone was seen a few times. This sequence joins TRBV10-3 and TRBJ2-2; TRBD2 matches at 8 bases. Germline CDR1 ENHRY, CDR2 SYGVKD. This CDR3 contains 14 residues. Losses at the gene ends were 5 bases for V and 7 bases for J; bases not matched to a gene: 6. Written as DNA, the CDR3 is TGTGCCATCAGTCCGGGGGGGACGGACGGGGAGCTGTTTTTT. Translating gives CAISPGGTDGELFF.

V gene TRBV7-4 combines with J gene TRBJ1-1; D not resolved. V was clipped by 1 base and J by 10 bases, with 10 bases between them. The CDR3 loop spans 12 amino acids. CDR1 and CDR2 from the germline V gene are SGHVT and SQSDAQ. CDR3 sequence reads: CASSLGVEVAFF. The CDR3 DNA sequence: TGTGCCAGCAGCTTAGGAGTTGAGGTAGCTTTCTTT.

This clone was seen more than once but under ten times. The chain is built from TRBV7-9 and TRBJ2-6; D is unclear. Germline V gene sequence: CDR1 SEHNR, CDR2 FQNEAQ (reference sequence). Trimming pared 8 bases from V and 0 bases from J, leaving 17 bases between. This CDR3 region has 17 residues. CDR3 nucleotides: TGTGCCAGCCCCGAAACAAACAAATCCTCTGGGGCCAACGTCCTGACTTTC. It specifies CASPETNKSSGANVLTF.

This rearrangement joins TRBV5-1 to TRBJ2-1; TRBD2 agrees at 10 bases. The germline V gene has CDR1 SGHRS and CDR2 YFSETQ. V gave up 4 bases and J gave up 1 base; unmatched junction bases: 5. The CDR3 spans 16 residues. The CDR3 region is CASSPALAGSYNEQFF. CDR3 DNA sequence: TGCGCCAGCAGCCCGGCACTAGCGGGGTCCTACAATGAGCAGTTCTTC.

The V gene is TRBV19, the J gene TRBJ2-1; tentative D call: TRBD2 (6 bases). Germline V lookup: CDR1 LNHDA, CDR2 SQIVND (reference sequence). Trimming pared 8 bases from V and 3 bases from J, leaving 14 bases between. The CDR3 totals 14 residues. The DNA of the CDR3 is TGTGCCAGTTTTAGCGGAGGCAGCTACAATGAGCAGTTCTTC. It specifies CASFSGGSYNEQFF. Complete variable domain (other parts from reference TRBV19 and TRBJ2-1): DGGITQSPKYLFRKEGQNVTLSCEQNLNHDAMYWYRQDPGQGLRLIYYSQIVNDFQKGDIAEGYSVSREKKESFPLTVTSAQKNPTAFYLCASFSGGSYNEQFFGPGTRLTVL.

The chain combines TRBV15 with TRBJ2-7, with 7 bases matching TRBD1. The trim removed 6 bases at V and 6 bases at J, leaving 14 bases unmatched. The CDR3 has 15 amino acids. Germline V CDR1 and CDR2: LNHNV, YYDKDF (reference sequence). The CDR3 is CATSLTRDSYREQYF. The CDR3 nucleotides are TGTGCCACCAGTCTAACAAGGGACAGCTACCGCGAGCAGTACTTC.

This clone was detected only a few times. The genes are TRBV18 and TRBJ2-1; 11 positions agree with TRBD1. The CDR3 has 15 residues. Germline V gene data show CDR1 as KGHSH and CDR2 as LQKENI. J was trimmed by 2 bases and V by 6 bases; bases with no gene match: 3. CDR3 DNA sequence: TGTGCCAGCTCCGGACAGGGGGCCACCTACAATGAGCAGTTCTTC. Translated: CASSGQGATYNEQFF.

The gene calls are TRBV6-1 and TRBJ1-2; TRBD1 matches 10 bases. The V gene end was trimmed by 1 base and the J gene end by 4 bases; junction bases not matched to a gene: 3. CDR1 is MNHNS, CDR2 SASEGT, per germline. The CDR3 length is 15 residues. CDR3: CASSEVGTGAYGYTF. The CDR3 DNA reads as TGTGCCAGCAGTGAAGTCGGGACAGGGGCCTATGGCTACACCTTC.

The chain is built from TRBV5-1 and TRBJ2-3, with a possible D match to TRBD1 (5 bases). Trimming cost V 0 bases and J 8 bases, with 13 bases left between them. The CDR3 has 14 residues. The V gene's germline CDR1 is SGHRS and CDR2 YFSETQ. The CDR3 sequence: CASSLGVGVGTQYF. The CDR3 nucleotides read TGCGCCAGCAGCTTGGGGGTAGGGGTAGGTACGCAGTATTTT.

The chain combines TRBV9 with TRBJ2-3, with TRBD2 matching over 10 bases. The trim removed 1 base at V and 1 base at J, leaving 3 bases unmatched. The germline V gene has CDR1 SGDLS and CDR2 YYNGEE. The CDR3 is made up of 16 amino acids. The CDR3 nucleotides read TGTGCCAGCAGCGTAAAAGGGACTAGCGGCACAGATACGCAGTATTTT. Its protein product is CASSVKGTSGTDTQYF. Full variable domain (rest looked up from reference TRBV9 and TRBJ2-3): DSGVTQTPKHLITATGQRVTLRCSPRSGDLSVYWYQQSLDQGLQFLIQYYNGEERAKGNILERFSAQQFPDLHSELNLSSLELGDSALYFCASSVKGTSGTDTQYFGPGTRLTVL.

The genes are TRBV30 and TRBJ1-2; 10 bases are shared with TRBD1. The CDR3 runs to 14 residues. Looked up from germline, CDR1 is GTSNPN and CDR2 is SVGIG (reference sequence). Losses at the gene ends were 5 bases for V and 6 bases for J; bases not matched to a gene: 9. The CDR3 nucleotides are TGTGCCTGGCTGACAGGGGGCGTACTCCATGGCTACACCTTC. This gives the protein CAWLTGGVLHGYTF. Complete variable domain (other parts from reference TRBV30 and TRBJ1-2): SQTIHQWPATLVQPVGSPLSLECTVEGTSNPNLYWYRQAAGRGLQLLFYSVGIGQISSEVPQNLSASRPQDRQFILSSKKLLLSDSGFYLCAWLTGGVLHGYTFGSGTRLTVV.

This CDR3 reads CASSLHQRQPQHF. CDR3 coding DNA: TGTGCCAGCTCACTACACCAGAGGCAGCCCCAGCATTTT. The chain carries TRBV18 and TRBJ1-5, with unresolved D. The CDR3 sequence is 13 residues long. Between the trimmed V and J ends, which lost 4 bases and 7 bases, there was a span of 11 bases. From germline, CDR1 is KGHSH and CDR2 LQKENI.

This rearrangement joins TRBV4-2 to TRBJ2-1; 7 bases fit TRBD2. Looked up from germline, CDR1 is LGHNA and CDR2 is YNFKEQ. The CDR3 has 14 residues. V shed 0 bases and J 12 bases; nucleotides not matched to a gene: 8. CDR3 sequence reads: CASSQEGEGQGQFF. The CDR3 DNA reads as TGTGCCAGCAGCCAAGAGGGGGAGGGTCAAGGGCAGTTCTTC.

This clone has only one observation. V is TRBV11-3 and J is TRBJ2-5; TRBD1 might be the D (6 bases). Germline V gene data show CDR1 as SGHNT and CDR2 as YENEEA. Trimming left V 5 bases short and J 5 bases short, with 21 bases between. The CDR3 spans 16 residues. The CDR3 DNA reads as TGTGCCAGCAGCCCCAGGGACGGGACATCATTGGAGACCCAGTACTTC. It yields the protein CASSPRDGTSLETQYF.

V gene TRBV27 combines with J gene TRBJ2-1, with 8 positions matching TRBD1. Germline lookup yields CDR1 MNHEY and CDR2 SMNVEV (reference sequence). Unmatched junction bases numbered 13, after V lost 4 bases and J lost 2 bases. The CDR3 is made up of 18 amino acids. DNA of the CDR3: TGTGCCAGCAGTTCTCCCTCCCGGACAGGGTCTCCCTACAATGAGCAGTTCTTC. Amino acid sequence: CASSSPSRTGSPYNEQFF.

The chain has TRBV5-1 and TRBJ1-2; unclear D gene. The germline gives CDR1 SGHRS, CDR2 YFSETQ. The germline V and J ends were trimmed by 0 bases and 4 bases, with 10 bases remaining between them. The CDR3 runs 14 residues. CDR3 in amino acids: CASSLAQSSYGYTF. The CDR3 DNA follows: TGCGCCAGCAGCTTGGCACAGAGTAGCTATGGCTACACCTTC.

The rearrangement joins TRBV7-2 to TRBJ2-7, with TRBD1 matching over 12 bases. This CDR3 contains 16 residues. After removal of 0 bases from V and 4 bases from J, the junction contained 4 bases not matched to a gene. Germline CDR1 SGHTA, CDR2 FQGNSA. CDR3 residues: CASSLAGTGGEYEQYF. The CDR3 coding sequence is TGTGCCAGCAGCTTAGCCGGGACAGGGGGCGAGTACGAGCAGTACTTC.